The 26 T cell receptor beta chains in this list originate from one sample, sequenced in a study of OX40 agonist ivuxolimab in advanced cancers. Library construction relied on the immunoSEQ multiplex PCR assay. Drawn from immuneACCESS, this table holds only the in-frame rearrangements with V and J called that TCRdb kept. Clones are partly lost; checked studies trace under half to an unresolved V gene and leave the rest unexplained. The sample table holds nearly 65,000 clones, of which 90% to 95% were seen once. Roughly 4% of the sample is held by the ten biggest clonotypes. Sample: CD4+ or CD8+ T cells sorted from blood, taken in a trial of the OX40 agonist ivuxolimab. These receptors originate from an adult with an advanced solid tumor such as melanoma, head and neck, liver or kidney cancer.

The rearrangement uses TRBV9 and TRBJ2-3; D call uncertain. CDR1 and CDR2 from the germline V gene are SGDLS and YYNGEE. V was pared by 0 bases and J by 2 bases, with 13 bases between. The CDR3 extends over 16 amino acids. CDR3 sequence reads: CASSVVGRGSTDTQYF. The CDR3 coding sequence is TGTGCCAGCAGCGTAGTAGGACGAGGTTCCACAGATACGCAGTATTTT.

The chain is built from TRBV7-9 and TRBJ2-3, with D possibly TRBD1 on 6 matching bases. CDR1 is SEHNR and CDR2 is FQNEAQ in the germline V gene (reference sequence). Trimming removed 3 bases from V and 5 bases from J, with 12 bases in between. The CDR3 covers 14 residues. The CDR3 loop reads CASSFGQSRDTQYF. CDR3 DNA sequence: TGTGCCAGCAGCTTTGGACAGTCTAGAGATACGCAGTATTTT.

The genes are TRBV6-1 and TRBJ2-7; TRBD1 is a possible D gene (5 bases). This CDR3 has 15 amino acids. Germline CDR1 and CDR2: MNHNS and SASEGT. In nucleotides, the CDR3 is TGTGCCAGCAGTGAAAATTTCTTGTGGGCTTTGGGGCTTTTAGTC. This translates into CASSENFLWALGLLV.

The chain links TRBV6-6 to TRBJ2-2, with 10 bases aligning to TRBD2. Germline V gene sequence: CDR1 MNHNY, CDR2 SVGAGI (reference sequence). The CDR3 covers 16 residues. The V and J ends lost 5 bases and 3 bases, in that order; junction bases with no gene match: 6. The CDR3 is CASSTGLAVYTGELFF. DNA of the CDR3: TGTGCCAGCAGTACCGGACTAGCGGTCTACACCGGGGAGCTGTTTTTT.

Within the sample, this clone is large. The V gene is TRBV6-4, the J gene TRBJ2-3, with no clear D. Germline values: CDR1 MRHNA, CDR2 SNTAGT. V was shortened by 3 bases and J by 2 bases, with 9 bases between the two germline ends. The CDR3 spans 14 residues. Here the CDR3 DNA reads TGTGCCAGCAGTGAAGGGCAGCACACAGATACGCAGTATTTT. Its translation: CASSEGQHTDTQYF.

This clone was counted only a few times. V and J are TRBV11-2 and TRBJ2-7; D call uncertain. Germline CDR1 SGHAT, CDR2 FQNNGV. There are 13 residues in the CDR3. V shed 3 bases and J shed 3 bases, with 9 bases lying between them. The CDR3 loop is CASSLAASYEQYV. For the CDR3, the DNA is TGTGCCAGCAGCTTGGCAGCGAGCTACGAGCAGTACGTC.

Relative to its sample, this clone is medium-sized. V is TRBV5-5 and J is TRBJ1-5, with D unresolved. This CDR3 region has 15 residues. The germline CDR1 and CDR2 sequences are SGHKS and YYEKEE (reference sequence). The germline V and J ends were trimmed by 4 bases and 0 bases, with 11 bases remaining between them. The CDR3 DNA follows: TGTGCCAGCAGCCCCTCGGGCTATAGCAATCAGCCCCAGCATTTT. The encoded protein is CASSPSGYSNQPQHF.

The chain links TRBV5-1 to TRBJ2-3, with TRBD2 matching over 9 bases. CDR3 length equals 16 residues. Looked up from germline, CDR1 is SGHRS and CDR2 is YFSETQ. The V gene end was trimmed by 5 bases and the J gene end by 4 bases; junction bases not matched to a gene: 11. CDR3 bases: TGCGCCAGCAGTAGTGGCACTAGCGGGCTTGCAGATACGCAGTATTTT. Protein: CASSSGTSGLADTQYF.

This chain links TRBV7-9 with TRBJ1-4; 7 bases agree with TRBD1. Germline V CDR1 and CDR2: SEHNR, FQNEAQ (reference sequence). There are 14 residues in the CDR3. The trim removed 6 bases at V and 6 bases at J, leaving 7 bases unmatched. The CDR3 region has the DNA TGTGCCAGCAGAGGGAGAACAGGGGATGAAAAACTGTTTTTT. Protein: CASRGRTGDEKLFF.

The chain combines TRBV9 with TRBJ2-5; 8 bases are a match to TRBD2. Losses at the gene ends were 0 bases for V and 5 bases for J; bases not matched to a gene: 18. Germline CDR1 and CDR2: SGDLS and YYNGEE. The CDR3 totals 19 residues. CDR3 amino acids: CASSVGAGGAALGFETQYF. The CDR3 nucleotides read TGTGCCAGCAGCGTAGGGGCCGGGGGGGCCGCGTTAGGATTCGAGACCCAGTACTTC.

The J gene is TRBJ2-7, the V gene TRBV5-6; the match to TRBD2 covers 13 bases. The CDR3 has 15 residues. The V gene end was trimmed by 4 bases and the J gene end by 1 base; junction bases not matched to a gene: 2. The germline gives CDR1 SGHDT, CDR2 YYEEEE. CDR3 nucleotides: TGTGCCAGCAGCGCGGGACTAGCGGGGTCCTACGAGCAGTACTTC. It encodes CASSAGLAGSYEQYF.

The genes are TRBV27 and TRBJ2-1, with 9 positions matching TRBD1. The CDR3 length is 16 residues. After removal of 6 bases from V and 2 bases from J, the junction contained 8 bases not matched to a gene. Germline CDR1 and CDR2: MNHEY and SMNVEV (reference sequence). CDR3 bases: TGTGCCAGCAGGCGAATAGGACAGGGGCCCTACAATGAGCAGTTCTTC. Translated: CASRRIGQGPYNEQFF.

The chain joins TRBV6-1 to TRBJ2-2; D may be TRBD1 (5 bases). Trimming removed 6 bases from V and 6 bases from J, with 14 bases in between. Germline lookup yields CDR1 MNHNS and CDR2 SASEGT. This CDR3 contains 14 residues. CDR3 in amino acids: CASSLREMSGELFF. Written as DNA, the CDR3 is TGTGCCAGCAGCCTCAGGGAAATGTCCGGGGAGCTGTTTTTT.

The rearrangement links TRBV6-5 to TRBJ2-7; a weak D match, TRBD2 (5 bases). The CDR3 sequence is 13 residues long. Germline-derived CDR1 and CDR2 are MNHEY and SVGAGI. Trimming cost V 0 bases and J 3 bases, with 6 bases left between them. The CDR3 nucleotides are TGTGCCAGCAGTTACTCGAGGGACTACGAGCAGTACGTC. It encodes CASSYSRDYEQYV.

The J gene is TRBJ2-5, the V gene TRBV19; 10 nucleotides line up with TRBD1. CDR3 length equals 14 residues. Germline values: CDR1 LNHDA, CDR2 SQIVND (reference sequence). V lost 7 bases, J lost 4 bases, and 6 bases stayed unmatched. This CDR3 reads CASKTGGPGETQYF. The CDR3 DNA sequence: TGTGCCAGTAAGACAGGGGGCCCCGGAGAGACCCAGTACTTC.

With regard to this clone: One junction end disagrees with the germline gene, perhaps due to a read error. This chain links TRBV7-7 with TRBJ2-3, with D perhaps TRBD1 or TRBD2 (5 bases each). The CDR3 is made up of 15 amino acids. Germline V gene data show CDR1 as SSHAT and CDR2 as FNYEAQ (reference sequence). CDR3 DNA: TGTGCTAGCAGCTCAGGGAGTCTGAGCACAGATACGCAGTATTTT. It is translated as CASSSGSLSTDTQYF.

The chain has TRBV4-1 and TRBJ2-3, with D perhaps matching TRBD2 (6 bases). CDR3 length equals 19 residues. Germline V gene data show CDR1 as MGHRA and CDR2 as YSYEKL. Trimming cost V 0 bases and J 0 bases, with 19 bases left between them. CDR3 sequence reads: CASSQDVLRSSGSTDTQYF. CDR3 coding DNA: TGCGCCAGCAGCCAAGACGTTCTGAGGAGTAGCGGCAGCACAGATACGCAGTATTTT.

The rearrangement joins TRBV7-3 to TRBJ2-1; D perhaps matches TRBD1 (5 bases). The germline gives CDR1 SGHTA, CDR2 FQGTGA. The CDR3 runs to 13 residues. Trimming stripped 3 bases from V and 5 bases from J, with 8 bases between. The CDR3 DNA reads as TGTGCCAGCAGCTTTGACAGAAACAATGAGCAGTTCTTC. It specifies CASSFDRNNEQFF. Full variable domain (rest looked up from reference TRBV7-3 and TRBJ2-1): GAGVSQTPSNKVTEKGKYVELRCDPISGHTALYWYRQSLGQGPEFLIYFQGTGAADDSGLPNDRFFAVRPEGSVSTLKIQRTERGDSAVYLCASSFDRNNEQFFGPGTRLTVL.

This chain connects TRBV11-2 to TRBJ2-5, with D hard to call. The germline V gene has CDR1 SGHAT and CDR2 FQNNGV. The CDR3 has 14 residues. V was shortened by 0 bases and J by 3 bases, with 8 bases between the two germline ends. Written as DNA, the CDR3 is TGTGCCAGCAGCTTAGATCGCATGGAAGAGACCCAGTACTTC. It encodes CASSLDRMEETQYF.

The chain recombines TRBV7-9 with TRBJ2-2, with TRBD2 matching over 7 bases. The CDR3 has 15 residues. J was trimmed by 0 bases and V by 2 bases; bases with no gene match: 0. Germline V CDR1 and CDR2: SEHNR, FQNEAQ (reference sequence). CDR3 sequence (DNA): TGTGCCAGCAGCTTAAGCGGGGCGAACACCGGGGAGCTGTTTTTT. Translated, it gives CASSLSGANTGELFF.

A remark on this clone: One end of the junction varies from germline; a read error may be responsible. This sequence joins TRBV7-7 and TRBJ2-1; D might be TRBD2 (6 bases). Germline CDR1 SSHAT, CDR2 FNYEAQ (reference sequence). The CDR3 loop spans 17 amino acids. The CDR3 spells CASSPITAGYEYNEQFF. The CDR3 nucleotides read TGTGCTAGCAGCCCGATTACGGCGGGGTATGAATACAATGAGCAGTTCTTC.

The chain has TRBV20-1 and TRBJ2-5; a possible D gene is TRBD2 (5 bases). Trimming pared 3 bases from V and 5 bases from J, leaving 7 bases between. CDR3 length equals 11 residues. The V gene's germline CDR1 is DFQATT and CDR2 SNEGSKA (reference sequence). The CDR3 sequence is CSARRVETQYF. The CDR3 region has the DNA TGCAGTGCTAGGAGGGTGGAGACCCAGTACTTC.

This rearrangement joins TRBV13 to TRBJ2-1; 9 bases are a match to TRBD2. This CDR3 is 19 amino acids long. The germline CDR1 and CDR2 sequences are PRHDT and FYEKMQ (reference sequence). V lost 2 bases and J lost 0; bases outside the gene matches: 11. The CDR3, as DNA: TGTGCCAGCAGCTTATTTGCGGTAGCGGGAGAAAGCTCCTACAATGAGCAGTTCTTC. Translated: CASSLFAVAGESSYNEQFF.

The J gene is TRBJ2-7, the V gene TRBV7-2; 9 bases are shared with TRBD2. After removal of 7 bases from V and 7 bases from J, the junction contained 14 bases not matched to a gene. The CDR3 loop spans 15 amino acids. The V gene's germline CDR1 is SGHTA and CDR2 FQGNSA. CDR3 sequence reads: CASTIMASGAREQYV. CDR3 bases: TGTGCCAGCACCATAATGGCTAGCGGGGCTCGGGAGCAGTACGTC.

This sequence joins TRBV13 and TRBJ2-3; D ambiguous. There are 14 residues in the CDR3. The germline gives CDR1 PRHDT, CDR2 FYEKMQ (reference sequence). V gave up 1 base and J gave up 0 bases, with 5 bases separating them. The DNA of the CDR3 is TGTGCCAGCAGCTTAGTAGGTAGCACAGATACGCAGTATTTT. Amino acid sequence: CASSLVGSTDTQYF.

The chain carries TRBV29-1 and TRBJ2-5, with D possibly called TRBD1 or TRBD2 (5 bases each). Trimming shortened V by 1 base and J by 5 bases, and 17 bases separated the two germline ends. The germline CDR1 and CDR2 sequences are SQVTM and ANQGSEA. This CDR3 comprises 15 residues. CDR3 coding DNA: TGCAGCGTTGAAGGAGGGGACCCCGACCTGGAGACCCAGTACTTC. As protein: CSVEGGDPDLETQYF.